The 21 T cell receptor beta chains below come from one sample, sequenced in a study of Ad26.COV2.S vaccination and SARS-CoV-2 variants. Treatment described: over 15 received Ad26.COV2.S at low or high dose, single or two shots; roughly five received placebo; per-sample allocation not given. After the first vaccine or placebo injection, samples were drawn on day 63. The assay was immunoSEQ multiplex PCR, and TCRdb's table has in-frame clones only and misses some. The sample consists of 440,000 or so clones, around 92% of them appearing once. Sequenced material: peripheral blood, taken in a trial of Ad26.COV2.S vaccine versus placebo. These receptors were obtained from a person between 18 and 59 years old who received the Ad26.COV2.S COVID-19 vaccine or a placebo.

The V gene is TRBV10-2, the J gene TRBJ2-2, with a tentative D call TRBD1 (5 bases). V was pared by 7 bases and J by 4 bases, with 10 bases between. CDR3 length: 13 amino acids. CDR1 is WSHSY, CDR2 SAAADI, per germline. This chain's CDR3 is CASTDKSTGELFF. As DNA, the CDR3 is TGCGCCAGCACGGACAAAAGCACCGGGGAGCTGTTTTTT.

The chain uses TRBV18 and TRBJ1-4, with no clear D. V lost 2 bases and J 4 bases, leaving 5 bases between the germline ends. Germline values: CDR1 KGHSH, CDR2 LQKENI. CDR3 length: 13 amino acids. The CDR3 DNA reads TGTGCCAGCTCACCAGGGGTTAATGAAAAACTGTTTTTT. Translation gives CASSPGVNEKLFF.

This clone was counted a single time. The rearrangement uses TRBV5-5 and TRBJ2-7; 8 nucleotides match TRBD2. Germline assignment: CDR1 SGHKS and CDR2 YYEKEE (reference sequence). Unmatched junction bases numbered 6, after V lost 1 base and J lost 3 bases. The CDR3 is 15 residues long. The CDR3 spells CASSLYGGVLYEQYF. CDR3 DNA: TGTGCCAGCAGCTTGTACGGGGGGGTCCTCTACGAGCAGTACTTC. The entire variable domain, with the rest obtained from reference TRBV5-5 and TRBJ2-7, is as follows: DAGVTQSPTHLIKTRGQQVTLRCSPISGHKSVSWYQQVLGQGPQFIFQYYEKEERGRGNFPDRFSARQFPNYSSELNVNALLLGDSALYLCASSLYGGVLYEQYFGPGTRLTVT.

The genes are TRBV24-1 and TRBJ1-5; TRBD1 aligns across 7 bases. Trimming removed 2 bases from V and 11 bases from J; junction bases left unmatched: 14. The V gene's germline CDR1 is KGHDR and CDR2 SFDVKD. CDR3 length: 16 residues. The CDR3 loop is CATSDSGTDPLLAQHF. The CDR3 DNA follows: TGTGCCACCAGTGATTCCGGGACAGACCCATTGCTGGCCCAGCATTTT.

The rearrangement links TRBV19 to TRBJ1-4; weak D call: TRBD1 (6 bases). Trimming cost V 0 bases and J 8 bases, with 13 bases left between them. There are 15 residues in the CDR3. Germline V lookup: CDR1 LNHDA, CDR2 SQIVND (reference sequence). CDR3 DNA sequence: TGTGCCAGTAGTATAGATCTACAGGGCGACGAAAAACTGTTTTTT. This encodes CASSIDLQGDEKLFF.

V and J are TRBV30 and TRBJ2-3; TRBD2 aligns across 7 bases. V shed 0 bases and J 4 bases; nucleotides not matched to a gene: 7. The CDR3 is 15 residues long. From germline, CDR1 is GTSNPN and CDR2 SVGIG (reference sequence). Here the CDR3 reads CAWSVGWGGSDTQYF. CDR3 DNA sequence: TGTGCCTGGAGTGTAGGATGGGGGGGGTCAGATACGCAGTATTTT.

The chain employs TRBV2 and TRBJ2-1; 9 bases map to TRBD2. V gave up 6 bases and J gave up 4 bases; unmatched junction bases: 10. Germline V gene data show CDR1 as SNHLY and CDR2 as FYNNEI. The CDR3 has 16 amino acids. The CDR3 is CASRPRLAGFYNEQFF. In nucleotides, the CDR3 is TGTGCCAGCAGGCCTAGGCTAGCGGGGTTTTACAATGAGCAGTTCTTC.

This chain links TRBV6-2 or TRBV6-3 with TRBJ2-4, with 11 bases aligning to TRBD1. This CDR3 comprises 21 residues. Germline assignment: CDR1 MNHEY and CDR2 SVGEGT. Unmatched junction bases numbered 15, after V lost 2 bases and J lost 0 bases. CDR3 in amino acids: CASSYRSRTGGAPLAKNIQYF. In nucleotides, the CDR3 is TGTGCCAGCAGTTACCGAAGCCGGACAGGGGGCGCCCCTCTAGCCAAAAACATTCAGTACTTC.

Comments on this clone: An end of the junction does not agree with germline; a read error may underlie this. This chain joins TRBV4-3 and TRBJ1-2; D ambiguous. The germline gives CDR1 LGHNA, CDR2 YSLEER. This CDR3 comprises 15 residues. CDR3: CASSQDYPGGYGHTF. CDR3 nucleotide sequence: TGCGCCAGCAGCCAAGATTATCCCGGCGGGTATGGCCACACCTTC.

The sample holds a few counts of this clone. The chain employs TRBV27 and TRBJ1-2; the match to TRBD1 covers 8 bases. The CDR3 loop spans 14 amino acids. V shed 6 bases, J shed 4 bases, and the junction held 7 bases outside the gene matches. Germline lookup yields CDR1 MNHEY and CDR2 SMNVEV (reference sequence). DNA for the CDR3: TGTGCCAGCAGACCAACAGGGGGAATCTATGGCTACACCTTC. Translated: CASRPTGGIYGYTF.

This clone appeared a single time. This chain links TRBV19 with TRBJ2-1; the match to TRBD2 covers 12 bases. The junction had 4 bases not matched to a gene; V was cut back by 3 bases and J by 7 bases. The CDR3 contains 15 residues. Germline lookup yields CDR1 LNHDA and CDR2 SQIVND (reference sequence). The DNA for the CDR3 is TGTGCCAGTAGTATGACTAGCGGGGGCTGGAATGAGCAGTTCTTC. Amino acids: CASSMTSGGWNEQFF.

Written as DNA, the CDR3 is TGTGCCAGCAGTTACTCGACGCGGGGTTTCGCGGAGACCCAGTACTTC. It specifies CASSYSTRGFAETQYF. V gene TRBV6-2 or TRBV6-3 combines with J gene TRBJ2-5; TRBD2 is a possible D gene (6 bases). V was cut by 0 bases and J by 5 bases, with 16 bases left in between. The CDR3 contains 16 residues. Germline V lookup: CDR1 MNHEY, CDR2 SVGEGT.

CDR3 coding DNA: TGTGCCAGCAGTTTCCCCCAGGCGGGGGGGCGGTACAATGAGCAGTTCTTC. This gives the protein CASSFPQAGGRYNEQFF. This chain joins TRBV27 and TRBJ2-1; the match to TRBD2 covers 9 bases. CDR3 length equals 17 residues. Trimming removed 3 bases from V and 4 bases from J; junction bases left unmatched: 10. Looked up from germline, CDR1 is MNHEY and CDR2 is SMNVEV (reference sequence).

To note about this clone: One end of the junction is discordant with germline, which a read error may explain. The chain carries TRBV7-7 and TRBJ1-4; weak D call: TRBD1 (5 bases). The CDR3 consists of 15 residues. CDR1 and CDR2 (germline): SSHAT, FNYEAQ (reference sequence). This CDR3 reads CASSLEARGSEKLFF. Written as DNA, the CDR3 is TGTGCTAGCAGCTTAGAGGCGAGGGGTTCTGAAAAACTGTTTTTT.

The rearrangement links TRBV7-9 to TRBJ2-5; D perhaps matches TRBD1 (6 bases). The CDR3 is 15 amino acids. The germline V and J ends were trimmed by 2 bases and 6 bases, with 16 bases remaining between them. Germline V CDR1 and CDR2: SEHNR, FQNEAQ (reference sequence). CDR3 sequence: CASSLMGANKKTQYF. CDR3 sequence (DNA): TGTGCCAGCAGCTTAATGGGGGCGAACAAGAAGACCCAGTACTTC. Looking up the rest from reference TRBV7-9 and TRBJ2-5 gives the full variable domain: DTGVSQNPRHKITKRGQNVTFRCDPISEHNRLYWYRQTLGQGPEFLTYFQNEAQLEKSRLLSDRFSAERPKGSFSTLEIQRTEQGDSAMYLCASSLMGANKKTQYFGPGTRLLVL.

The chain has TRBV5-6 and TRBJ1-1; the D is unclear. Germline V CDR1 and CDR2: SGHDT, YYEEEE. The germline V and J ends were trimmed by 2 bases and 3 bases, with 8 bases remaining between them. This CDR3 region has 13 residues. The CDR3 region has the DNA TGTGCCAGCAGCTTATCGCGGTACACTGAAGCTTTCTTT. Amino acid sequence: CASSLSRYTEAFF.

This clone was recorded only once. This chain uses TRBV5-6 with TRBJ1-1, with D uncertain. V lost 1 base, J lost 4 bases, and 17 bases lay in between. CDR1 and CDR2 from the germline V gene are SGHDT and YYEEEE. This CDR3 has 16 residues. CDR3 loop: CASSLRLILAGTEAFF. The DNA of the CDR3 is TGTGCCAGCAGCTTGCGGTTGATCCTAGCGGGCACTGAAGCTTTCTTT.

The chain carries TRBV4-1 and TRBJ2-1, with a tentative D call TRBD1 (5 bases). With 0 bases removed from V and 8 bases from J, the gap between germline ends came to 8 bases. Germline assignment: CDR1 MGHRA and CDR2 YSYEKL. CDR3 size: 13 residues. The CDR3 reads CASSQDRVDEQFF. CDR3 sequence (DNA): TGCGCCAGCAGCCAAGACAGGGTTGATGAGCAGTTCTTC.

The chain uses TRBV28 and TRBJ2-7; 7 bases line up with TRBD1. The CDR3 has 13 amino acids. The ends lost 3 bases at V and 7 bases at J; junction bases unmatched: 6. Germline V gene data show CDR1 as MDHEN and CDR2 as SYDVKM. As DNA, the CDR3 is TGTGCCAGCAGTTTTTATTGGGGACAGGAGCAGTACTTC. It is translated as CASSFYWGQEQYF.

The CDR3 DNA sequence: TGTGCCAGCAGCGGGCGACAGGGGACCTACGAGCAGTACTTC. Its translation is CASSGRQGTYEQYF. The chain recombines TRBV5-6 with TRBJ2-7, with 8 nucleotides matching TRBD1. V shed 4 bases and J 2 bases; nucleotides not matched to a gene: 5. The germline gives CDR1 SGHDT, CDR2 YYEEEE. The CDR3 covers 14 residues.

The CDR3 nucleotides are TGTGCCAGCAGATTTCCGACAGGGGGCCAATTAGTTAGGAATTCACCCCTCCACTTT. As protein: CASRFPTGGQLVRNSPLHF. The rearrangement uses TRBV28 and TRBJ1-6; 10 bases fit TRBD1. Germline CDR1 is MDHEN and CDR2 is SYDVKM. The ends lost 6 bases at V and 7 bases at J; junction bases unmatched: 18. This CDR3 has 19 residues.